These 3 T cell receptor beta chains were sequenced from one sample in a study of control samples from healthy donors and cancer patients. Some clones are missing from TCRdb's copy, which holds only in-frame ones; the method was immunoSEQ multiplex PCR. Of roughly 130,000 clones in the sample, 85% to 95% were seen once. Sample: blood. The source is a man aged 18 to 35 in good health.

V usage is TRBV5-1 and J usage is TRBJ2-2; 7 bases are shared with TRBD1. The V and J ends lost 0 bases and 6 bases, in that order; junction bases with no gene match: 8. The CDR3 is 16 residues long. Germline CDR1 reads SGHRS; CDR2 reads YFSETQ. The CDR3 sequence: CASSLGQGVAAGELFF. In nucleotides, the CDR3 is TGCGCCAGCAGCTTGGGGCAGGGGGTTGCCGCCGGGGAGCTGTTTTTT.

The rearrangement joins TRBV5-1 to TRBJ1-1; 7 positions match TRBD1. Unmatched junction bases numbered 8, after V lost 4 bases and J lost 2 bases. Germline CDR1 SGHRS, CDR2 YFSETQ. This CDR3 comprises 15 residues. Written as DNA, the CDR3 is TGCGCCAGCAGCCCCTTGGCAGGGGGAAACACTGAAGCTTTCTTT. Its protein product is CASSPLAGGNTEAFF.

The V and J genes are TRBV9 and TRBJ1-2, with D maybe TRBD1 (6 bases). CDR1 and CDR2 (germline): SGDLS, YYNGEE. The CDR3 is 14 residues long. The V and J ends lost 4 bases and 4 bases respectively, with 14 bases between them. The chain's CDR3 is CASSSQGRSYGYTF. DNA of the CDR3: TGTGCCAGCAGCTCACAGGGACGGAGCTATGGCTACACCTTC.